This entry features one T cell receptor beta chain sequence. This sample was taken from a study of T cell changes during pregnancy in multiple sclerosis. Sequenced by immunoSEQ multiplex PCR; TCRdb stores in-frame clones only, minus some. The table has some 42,000 clones, roughly nine tenths seen once. Germline assignment: CDR1 MNHEY and CDR2 SMNVEV (reference sequence). The V and J ends lost 4 bases and 3 bases respectively, with 13 bases between them. The CDR3 runs 16 residues. Sequences were derived from CD4+ T cells from peripheral blood mononuclear cells, sampled after pregnancy. The receptor comes from a female donor with multiple sclerosis, enrolled in a pregnancy study. The rearrangement links TRBV27 to TRBJ1-6; D perhaps matches TRBD1 (5 bases). The CDR3 is CASSYGGIGYNSPLHF. The CDR3 coding sequence is TGTGCCAGCAGTTACGGGGGGATTGGCTATAATTCACCCCTCCACTTT.